A single sample is the source of the 28 T cell receptor beta chains below, sequenced in a study of patients and donors after allogeneic stem cell transplantation. TCRdb re-derived calls from the RT-PCR reads in MiXCR, one entry per CDR3 protein. The table shows roughly 940,000 distinct CDR3 sequences, with approximately 19% occurring only once. The specimen was blood, either unsorted or a sorted T cell fraction (not recorded which). The receptors here all came from a human donor who was either an allogeneic HSCT recipient or a stem cell or donor lymphocyte infusion donor (not recorded which). It is not recorded whose cells these are; they may come from a transplant donor.

This clonotype was recorded a few times. This chain joins TRBV4-3 and TRBJ1-6; D is uncertain. V lost 1 base and J lost 7, with 8 bases in between. This CDR3 has 14 residues. The germline V gene has CDR1 LGHNA and CDR2 YSLEER. CDR3 bases: TGCGCCAGCAGCCAAGGGGGAGAAAATTCACCCCTCCACTTT. Translation gives CASSQGGENSPLHF.

The genes are TRBV6-5 and TRBJ1-1; 7 positions agree with TRBD1. Germline CDR1 MNHEY, CDR2 SVGAGI. The CDR3 is made up of 19 amino acids. J gave up 1 base and V 0 bases, and 14 bases lay outside the gene matches. The CDR3 sequence: CASSYSPSWQGDRNTEAFF. CDR3 bases: TGTGCCAGCAGTTACTCCCCAAGTTGGCAGGGGGACCGGAACACTGAAGCTTTCTTT.

A few counts support this clonotype. The chain combines TRBV20-1 with TRBJ2-7, with 8 bases lining up with TRBD2. Losses at the gene ends were 0 bases for V and 7 bases for J; bases not matched to a gene: 11. The CDR3 has 15 amino acids. CDR1 is DFQATT, CDR2 SNEGSKA, per germline (reference sequence). This CDR3 is CSARDLGTSRLEQYF. The CDR3 DNA follows: TGCAGTGCTAGAGATTTAGGGACTAGTCGGCTTGAGCAGTACTTC.

V usage is TRBV5-1 and J usage is TRBJ1-1; D not resolved. The CDR3 runs 15 residues. CDR1 SGHRS and CDR2 YFSETQ come from the germline V gene. Trimming left V 4 bases short and J 4 bases short, with 17 bases between. As DNA, the CDR3 is TGCGCCAGCAGCGATGGCGGGTGGGGAGGCACTGAAGCTTTCTTT. It yields the protein CASSDGGWGGTEAFF.

The chain is built from TRBV7-2 and TRBJ2-1; D is possibly TRBD2 (5 bases). CDR3 size: 15 residues. Trimming took 1 base from V and 10 from J, leaving 17 bases between them. Germline assignment: CDR1 SGHTA and CDR2 FQGNSA. CDR3 protein: CASSLVGVKNSEQFF. In DNA form, the CDR3 reads TGTGCCAGCAGCTTAGTCGGGGTTAAAAATTCCGAGCAGTTCTTC.

This chain links TRBV12-3 or TRBV12-4 with TRBJ2-5; 8 bases fit TRBD2. The CDR3 has 16 residues. V lost 0 bases and J lost 3; bases outside the gene matches: 6. DNA for the CDR3: TGTGCCAGCAGTTTAGCGCCGGGACTAGTGAAAGAGACCCAGTACTTC. Translated: CASSLAPGLVKETQYF.

This chain connects TRBV18 to TRBJ2-1; D not resolved. V lost 0 bases, J lost 1 base, and 13 bases lay in between. The CDR3 covers 17 residues. Germline lookup yields CDR1 KGHSH and CDR2 LQKENI. CDR3 protein: CASSPPLDHPSYNEQFF. In DNA form, the CDR3 reads TGTGCCAGCTCACCACCCCTAGACCATCCATCCTACAATGAGCAGTTCTTC. Filled out from reference TRBV18 and TRBJ2-1, the complete variable domain reads NAGVMQNPRHLVRRRGQEARLRCSPMKGHSHVYWYRQLPEEGLKFMVYLQKENIIDESGMPKERFSAEFPKEGPSILRIQQVVRGDSAAYFCASSPPLDHPSYNEQFFGPGTRLTVL.

This clonotype appeared a few times. The V gene is TRBV5-6, the J gene TRBJ2-2, with 8 bases identical to TRBD1. CDR1 and CDR2 (germline): SGHDT, YYEEEE. This CDR3 region has 16 residues. The J segment lost 6 bases and the V segment lost 0 bases, leaving 7 bases of the junction unmatched. The DNA of the CDR3 is TGTGCCAGCAGCTTGGCCTCCCAGGGGGCAGCCGGGGAGCTGTTTTTT. It encodes CASSLASQGAAGELFF.

In its sample, this clonotype was seen a few times. This chain connects TRBV7-9 to TRBJ1-5; TRBD1 might be the D (5 bases). Germline V CDR1 and CDR2: SEHNR, FQNEAQ (reference sequence). CDR3 length: 15 amino acids. Trimming took 5 bases from V and 2 from J, leaving 13 bases between them. The CDR3 DNA reads TGTGCCAGCAGCCCATCCGGGGGAGGCAATCAGCCCCAGCATTTT. This codes for CASSPSGGGNQPQHF.

This clonotype has a handful of counts. The V gene is TRBV12-3 or TRBV12-4, the J gene TRBJ2-5; D uncertain. CDR3 length: 14 amino acids. V was trimmed by 5 bases and J by 1 base, leaving 11 bases between them. CDR3: CASSRIQLQETQYF. The DNA of the CDR3 is TGTGCCAGCAGTCGGATTCAACTCCAAGAGACCCAGTACTTC.

This clonotype was seen a few times. The chain employs TRBV6-5 and TRBJ1-2; TRBD1 aligns across 8 bases. CDR3 length: 14 amino acids. CDR1 MNHEY and CDR2 SVGAGI come from the germline V gene. After removal of 0 bases from V and 3 bases from J, the junction contained 0 bases not matched to a gene. The CDR3 nucleotides read TGTGCCAGCAGTTACTCGGACAGGGACTATGGCTACACCTTC. Its protein is CASSYSDRDYGYTF.

A few counts support this clonotype. This chain links TRBV6-6 with TRBJ1-1; D not resolved. The ends were cut back, 10 bases at V and 1 base at J, with 10 bases in the middle. This CDR3 has 12 amino acids. Looked up from germline, CDR1 is MNHNY and CDR2 is SVGAGI (reference sequence). CDR3 sequence: CATVRRNTEAFF. CDR3 nucleotide sequence: TGTGCCACGGTGCGGAGGAACACTGAAGCTTTCTTT.

The V call is TRBV15, the J call TRBJ2-1, with D perhaps matching TRBD2 (6 bases). CDR1 LNHNV and CDR2 YYDKDF come from the germline V gene (reference sequence). The CDR3 totals 16 residues. Trimming took off 4 bases at V and 0 bases at J, with 13 bases between the two ends. The CDR3 DNA follows: TGTGCCACCAGCATTCTTAGCGGAGCCTCCTACAATGAGCAGTTCTTC. Translating gives CATSILSGASYNEQFF.

This clonotype was seen only a few times. The chain carries TRBV5-1 and TRBJ2-3; D call uncertain. This CDR3 comprises 14 residues. Germline values: CDR1 SGHRS, CDR2 YFSETQ. Trimming shortened V by 7 bases and J by 0 bases, and 12 bases separated the two germline ends. CDR3 coding DNA: TGCGCCAGCCGATCGCTATCTAGCACAGATACGCAGTATTTT. It specifies CASRSLSSTDTQYF.

The chain recombines TRBV20-1 with TRBJ2-5; TRBD2 aligns across 7 bases. The V segment lost 0 bases and the J segment 5 bases; nucleotides outside the gene matches: 6. The CDR3 spans 14 residues. Germline V gene sequence: CDR1 DFQATT, CDR2 SNEGSKA (reference sequence). CDR3 loop: CSARDGGSVETQYF. Written as DNA, the CDR3 is TGCAGTGCTAGAGATGGCGGGAGTGTGGAGACCCAGTACTTC.

The V and J genes are TRBV4-1 and TRBJ1-1; a weak D match, TRBD1 (5 bases). The germline V gene has CDR1 MGHRA and CDR2 YSYEKL. V was shortened by 4 bases and J by 4 bases, with 19 bases between the two germline ends. The CDR3 is 16 amino acids. The CDR3 loop is CASSRSGSGGITEAFF. The DNA for the CDR3 is TGCGCCAGCAGCCGAAGTGGGAGCGGGGGGATCACTGAAGCTTTCTTT.

The gene calls are TRBV20-1 and TRBJ2-2; no clear D gene. Germline assignment: CDR1 DFQATT and CDR2 SNEGSKA (reference sequence). The V and J ends lost 4 bases and 6 bases respectively, with 9 bases between them. This CDR3 is built from 12 residues. CDR3 amino acids: CSATESAGELFF. Written as DNA, the CDR3 is TGCAGTGCTACCGAGTCGGCCGGGGAGCTGTTTTTT.

In this sample, this clonotype turned up many times. V gene TRBV20-1 combines with J gene TRBJ1-6, with 7 positions matching TRBD1. The CDR3 is 13 amino acids. Germline lookup yields CDR1 DFQATT and CDR2 SNEGSKA (reference sequence). With 3 bases clipped from V and 10 bases from J, the junction kept 6 bases outside the gene matches. CDR3 sequence: CSASRDRESPLHF. The CDR3 region has the DNA TGCAGTGCTAGCCGGGACAGAGAATCACCCCTCCACTTT.

This chain links TRBV2 with TRBJ2-3, with 10 positions matching TRBD2. The V gene end was trimmed by 1 base and the J gene end by 9 bases; junction bases not matched to a gene: 7. The CDR3 length is 15 residues. The germline V gene encodes CDR1 SNHLY and CDR2 FYNNEI. For the CDR3, the DNA is TGTGCCAGCAGTGAAGGTAGCGGGGGGCCCCGCACGCAGTATTTT. Protein product: CASSEGSGGPRTQYF.

This clonotype was picked up a small number of times. The chain employs TRBV6-5 and TRBJ2-7, with TRBD2 matching over 10 bases. The CDR3 consists of 16 residues. V lost 4 bases, J lost 5 bases, and 11 bases stayed unmatched. CDR1 is MNHEY and CDR2 is SVGAGI in the germline V gene. CDR3 bases: TGTGCCAGCAGTTTACTAGCGGGGACTACCCTGGACGAGCAGTACTTC. The encoded protein is CASSLLAGTTLDEQYF.

This clonotype was counted a few times. V and J are TRBV6-5 and TRBJ2-3; D unresolved. CDR1 is MNHEY, CDR2 SVGAGI, per germline. V shed 0 bases and J shed 3 bases, with 7 bases lying between them. The CDR3 loop spans 14 amino acids. CDR3 nucleotides: TGTGCCAGCAGTTACTCGCCTAGGACAGATACGCAGTATTTT. Translating gives CASSYSPRTDTQYF.

This clonotype was counted between two and nine times. The chain has TRBV6-1 and TRBJ2-1, with 8 nucleotides matching TRBD1. CDR1 and CDR2 (germline): MNHNS, SASEGT. The CDR3 totals 13 residues. The junction had 3 bases not matched to a gene; V was cut back by 6 bases and J by 5 bases. This CDR3 reads CASRWTGNNEQFF. The CDR3 region has the DNA TGTGCCAGCAGATGGACAGGGAACAATGAGCAGTTCTTC.

The chain recombines TRBV5-1 with TRBJ2-3, with 11 bases that match TRBD2. After removal of 7 bases from V and 0 bases from J, the junction contained 7 bases not matched to a gene. This CDR3 contains 16 residues. CDR1 and CDR2 from the germline V gene are SGHRS and YFSETQ. Here the CDR3 reads CASGILAGASTDTQYF. CDR3 in DNA: TGCGCCAGCGGGATACTAGCGGGGGCTAGCACAGATACGCAGTATTTT. Full variable domain (outside the CDR3, taken from reference TRBV5-1 and TRBJ2-3): KAGVTQTPRYLIKTRGQQVTLSCSPISGHRSVSWYQQTPGQGLQFLFEYFSETQRNKGNFPGRFSGRQFSNSRSEMNVSTLELGDSALYLCASGILAGASTDTQYFGPGTRLTVL.

The chain is built from TRBV7-9 and TRBJ1-1; TRBD1 is a possible D gene (6 bases). There are 15 residues in the CDR3. Between the trimmed V and J ends, which lost 4 bases and 1 base, there was a span of 13 bases. Germline CDR1 and CDR2: SEHNR and FQNEAQ (reference sequence). CDR3 protein: CASSSTQGRNTEAFF. CDR3 in DNA: TGTGCCAGCAGCTCTACACAGGGAAGGAACACTGAAGCTTTCTTT.

This clonotype has only a few counts. The chain joins TRBV12-3 or TRBV12-4 to TRBJ2-1; no firm D call. Between the trimmed V and J ends, which lost 5 bases and 10 bases, there was a span of 9 bases. The CDR3 is 11 amino acids. This CDR3 reads CASSARAEQFF. The DNA of the CDR3 is TGTGCCAGCAGTGCCCGGGCCGAGCAGTTCTTC.

This CDR3 reads CSANYLSGNQPQHF. CDR3 DNA: TGCAGTGCTAATTATTTATCAGGGAATCAGCCCCAGCATTTT. V gene TRBV20-1 combines with J gene TRBJ1-5; tentatively, D is TRBD1 (5 bases). The germline V gene has CDR1 DFQATT and CDR2 SNEGSKA (reference sequence). The V end lost 4 bases, the J end lost 4 bases, and 14 bases lay between the germline ends. The CDR3 sequence is 14 residues long.

The chain combines TRBV19 with TRBJ1-5, with 12 bases aligning to TRBD1. The germline V gene has CDR1 LNHDA and CDR2 SQIVND (reference sequence). The CDR3 runs to 16 residues. V trimming: 8 bases; J trimming: 6 bases; junction bases outside the gene matches: 11. The CDR3 region has the DNA TGTGCCAGTGCGGGACAGGGGGCGAAGTCTACTCAGCCCCAGCATTTT. This encodes CASAGQGAKSTQPQHF.

This clonotype was observed a few times. V is TRBV2 and J is TRBJ1-4, with 8 bases fitting TRBD1. This CDR3 contains 16 residues. The V gene's germline CDR1 is SNHLY and CDR2 FYNNEI. The V and J ends lost 1 base and 6 bases, in that order; junction bases with no gene match: 7. DNA of the CDR3: TGTGCCAGCAGTGAAGGGGACAGGTTATTTGATGAAAAACTGTTTTTT. It translates to CASSEGDRLFDEKLFF.